The present entry profiles one TCR beta chain with its context. V dropped 2 bases and J dropped 8 bases, with 19 bases sitting between them. The CDR3 loop spans 16 amino acids. The germline V gene has CDR1 MNHEY and CDR2 SVGAGI. The sample belongs to a study of cytomegalovirus exposure and HLA in healthy donors. 13 Jbeta primers and 60 Vbeta primers were used for the PCR. Produced via immunoSEQ multiplex PCR; TCRdb's table is partial and in-frame only. Altogether roughly 160,000 clones are present, 70% to 90% being singletons, with the ten largest covering about a tenth. The chain joins TRBV6-5 to TRBJ1-3, with a weak D call TRBD1 (6 bases). The sequence derives from a man in his late teens or twenties in good health and CMV-seropositive. The sequenced sample consisted of PBMCs. CDR3 DNA sequence: TGTGCCAGCAGTTACCGGACAGTTGCCCCGCGGCACACCATATATTTT. Amino acids: CASSYRTVAPRHTIYF.